The 24 T cell receptor beta chains below come from one sample, sequenced in a study of spatial heterogeneity in lung cancer. TCRdb called the 5' RACE reads again in MiXCR, with one record for every CDR3 protein. In the table there are some 38,000 distinct CDR3 sequences, 6.5% to 9% of which are singletons. Time point reported: sample taken at primary tumor resection. In each case, whole RNA from tumor, nontumor lung or frozen PBMC was sequenced unsorted. The source material was PBMCs, sampled at surgery. The receptors originated from a male donor with early-stage non-small cell lung cancer.

In this sample, this clonotype turned up a few times. The chain combines TRBV28 with TRBJ2-3; 12 nucleotides match TRBD2. The germline V gene has CDR1 MDHEN and CDR2 SYDVKM. CDR3 size: 16 residues. J gave up 5 bases and V 5 bases, and 8 bases lay outside the gene matches. The CDR3 here is CASSPSSGGARDTQYF. CDR3 nucleotide sequence: TGTGCCAGCAGTCCGTCTAGCGGGGGGGCCAGAGATACGCAGTATTTT.

The chain is built from TRBV7-2 and TRBJ1-1, with a possible D match to TRBD1 (5 bases). The CDR3 length is 15 residues. Germline-derived CDR1 and CDR2 are SGHTA and FQGNSA. The V end lost 1 base, the J end lost 3 bases, and 12 bases lay between the germline ends. CDR3 DNA: TGTGCCAGCAGCTTAGACCAGGGTAGGGACACTGAAGCTTTCTTT. Its protein product is CASSLDQGRDTEAFF.

This clonotype was observed many times. The chain has TRBV10-3 and TRBJ1-3; D is unclear. Germline assignment: CDR1 ENHRY and CDR2 SYGVKD. The CDR3 length is 17 residues. V shed 0 bases and J shed 0 bases, with 12 bases lying between them. The CDR3 sequence: CAISESPWTRSGNTIYF. CDR3 sequence (DNA): TGTGCCATCAGTGAGTCGCCATGGACCCGCTCTGGAAACACCATATATTTT.

The rearrangement joins TRBV6-2 or TRBV6-3 to TRBJ2-3; tentative D call: TRBD2 (6 bases). V was trimmed by 6 bases and J by 5 bases, leaving 12 bases between them. CDR3 length: 13 residues. Germline lookup yields CDR1 MNHEY and CDR2 SVGEGT. The CDR3 region has the DNA TGTGCCAGCAGCTGGCGGGGAGTAGATACGCAGTATTTT. Encoded protein: CASSWRGVDTQYF.

This clonotype showed up many times. The chain has TRBV4-3 and TRBJ1-1, with unresolved D. Germline CDR1 LGHNA, CDR2 YSLEER. The CDR3 extends over 15 amino acids. The V and J ends lost 0 bases and 0 bases respectively, with 8 bases between them. CDR3 loop: CASSQEAVMNTEAFF. The DNA for the CDR3 is TGCGCCAGCAGCCAAGAGGCAGTCATGAACACTGAAGCTTTCTTT.

The chain employs TRBV6-1 and TRBJ1-1; a possible D gene is TRBD1 (5 bases). The CDR3 is 13 amino acids. Germline-derived CDR1 and CDR2 are MNHNS and SASEGT. The germline V and J ends were trimmed by 7 bases and 1 base, with 10 bases remaining between them. The CDR3 region is CASMTVRNTEAFF. The DNA of the CDR3 is TGTGCCAGCATGACAGTCCGGAACACTGAAGCTTTCTTT.

Many counts were recorded for this clonotype. V is TRBV20-1 and J is TRBJ1-1, with D perhaps TRBD1 (6 bases). CDR1 is DFQATT, CDR2 SNEGSKA, per germline (reference sequence). V lost 7 bases to trimming and J lost 6 bases, with 15 bases between them. The CDR3 loop spans 12 amino acids. This CDR3 is CSVPGEGAEAFF. CDR3 DNA: TGCAGTGTCCCCGGGGAGGGGGCTGAAGCTTTCTTT.

The chain links TRBV19 to TRBJ2-7; 9 bases agree with TRBD2. CDR3 length equals 13 residues. V shed 6 bases and J 6 bases; nucleotides not matched to a gene: 6. Germline CDR1 is LNHDA and CDR2 is SQIVND (reference sequence). CDR3 sequence: CASRKAGGGEQYV. In nucleotides, the CDR3 is TGTGCCAGTAGGAAAGCGGGAGGAGGCGAGCAGTACGTC.

This clonotype was recorded many times. The CDR3 sequence is CSARKGNSYEQYF. Here the CDR3 DNA reads TGCAGTGCTAGAAAGGGTAACTCCTACGAGCAGTACTTC. This chain uses TRBV20-1 with TRBJ2-7; no firm D call. CDR3 size: 13 residues. Germline CDR1 reads DFQATT; CDR2 reads SNEGSKA (reference sequence). Trimming removed 2 bases at V and 0 bases at J, with 8 bases between.

In its sample, this clonotype was seen a few times. The chain couples TRBV12-3 or TRBV12-4 to TRBJ2-1; D is possibly TRBD2 (7 bases). V dropped 5 bases and J dropped 6 bases, with 14 bases sitting between them. This CDR3 contains 14 residues. The CDR3 DNA is TGTGCCAGCAGTCTACTCGGGGGGCGCAATGAGCAGTTCTTC. Translating gives CASSLLGGRNEQFF.

At least ten counts were recorded for this clonotype. The V and J genes are TRBV12-3 or TRBV12-4 and TRBJ1-2; D call uncertain. This CDR3 is 13 amino acids long. The V and J ends lost 3 bases and 7 bases respectively, with 12 bases between them. Written as DNA, the CDR3 is TGTGCCAGCAGTTTCGGCACCTCAACTGGCTACACCTTC. Its translation is CASSFGTSTGYTF.

There are a few counts of this clonotype. The chain employs TRBV6-5 and TRBJ1-1; D uncertain. Germline loops: CDR1 MNHEY, CDR2 SVGAGI. Trimming left V 6 bases short and J 4 bases short, with 9 bases between. The CDR3 has 12 residues. CDR3 sequence: CASSWAGTEAFF. The DNA for the CDR3 is TGTGCCAGCAGCTGGGCGGGCACTGAAGCTTTCTTT.

The chain employs TRBV20-1 and TRBJ2-3, with 9 bases aligning to TRBD2. Per the germline V gene, CDR1 is DFQATT and CDR2 is SNEGSKA (reference sequence). The ends lost 6 bases at V and 0 bases at J; junction bases unmatched: 16. The CDR3 has 18 amino acids. The CDR3 reads CSATEGREGQGSTDTQYF. The CDR3 DNA sequence: TGCAGTGCCACCGAGGGGCGGGAGGGCCAAGGGAGCACAGATACGCAGTATTTT.

For this clonotype: This CDR3 is missing its conserved last phenylalanine or tryptophan, likely due to a read error. This chain joins TRBV5-1 and TRBJ2-3, with no clear D. In germline, CDR1 is SGHRS, CDR2 YFSETQ. The CDR3 totals 14 residues. V was clipped by 0 bases and J by 1 base, with 6 bases between them. This chain's CDR3 is CASSLVVGTDTQYL. CDR3 in DNA: TGCGCCAGCAGCTTGGTTGTGGGCACAGATACGCAGTATCTT.

In its sample, this clonotype was seen many times. This chain links TRBV3-1 with TRBJ1-6; D uncertain. The germline V gene has CDR1 LGHDT and CDR2 YNNKEL (reference sequence). V lost 0 bases and J lost 14, with 11 bases in between. The CDR3 has 13 amino acids. In DNA form, the CDR3 reads TGTGCCAGCAGCCAAGAAGGCGGTATCACCCTCCACTTT. Translation: CASSQEGGITLHF.

The table lists this clonotype with many counts. The chain recombines TRBV20-1 with TRBJ2-3, with D perhaps TRBD2 (6 bases). Trimming removed 3 bases from V and 1 base from J, with 17 bases in between. The CDR3 runs 16 residues. Per the germline V gene, CDR1 is DFQATT and CDR2 is SNEGSKA (reference sequence). The CDR3 coding sequence is TGCAGTGCTAGGGGGACTGGCCAAACCGGCACAGATACGCAGTATTTT. It yields the protein CSARGTGQTGTDTQYF.

Turning to this clonotype: A junction end diverges from the germline sequence, so it may reflect a read error. The genes are TRBV5-1 and TRBJ1-5; possible D gene TRBD1, 5 bases. Per germline, CDR1 SGHRS and CDR2 YFSETQ. This CDR3 has 14 amino acids. Here the CDR3 reads CTSSRGGGNQPQHF. CDR3 DNA: TGCACCAGCAGCAGAGGAGGGGGCAATCAGCCCCAGCATTTT.

This clonotype was picked up a small number of times. The chain uses TRBV21-1 and TRBJ2-2; the table's D call TRBD2 went unverified against the DNA. TRBV21-1 is noted as a pseudogene. The length of the CDR3 is 15 residues. The CDR3 DNA reads as TGTGCCAGCAGCGCTCGGGCGGGGAACACCGGGGAGCTGTTTTTT. This sequence encodes CASSARAGNTGELFF.

This chain connects TRBV5-5 to TRBJ1-2; 7 positions agree with TRBD1. The CDR3 has 16 amino acids. Trimming took 3 bases from V and 8 from J; bases not matched to a gene: 16. Germline CDR1 SGHKS, CDR2 YYEKEE (reference sequence). The CDR3, as DNA: TGTGCCAGCAGCTCAACATCCCCTTTGACAGGGCTGGGCTACACCTTC. Its translation is CASSSTSPLTGLGYTF.

V and J are TRBV30 and TRBJ2-5, with a possible D match to TRBD2 (6 bases). CDR1 and CDR2 from the germline V gene are GTSNPN and SVGIG (reference sequence). The V and J ends lost 1 base and 9 bases respectively, with 12 bases between them. The CDR3 spans 12 residues. CDR3 protein: CAWSGQWGAQYF. CDR3 in DNA: TGTGCCTGGAGTGGCCAGTGGGGGGCCCAGTACTTC.

This clonotype was seen only a few times. This chain joins TRBV3-1 and TRBJ2-7; no clear D gene. This CDR3 comprises 13 residues. Germline CDR1 LGHDT, CDR2 YNNKEL (reference sequence). V lost 5 bases and J 3 bases, leaving 11 bases between the germline ends. Here the CDR3 DNA reads TGTGCCAGCAGCGATGACCCCGTCTACGAGCAGTACTTC. This sequence encodes CASSDDPVYEQYF.

This clonotype was seen many times. One junction end disagrees with the germline gene, perhaps due to a read error. The chain joins TRBV6-2 or TRBV6-3 to TRBJ2-3; 7 bases fit TRBD2. The germline V gene encodes CDR1 MNHEY and CDR2 SVGEGT. The CDR3 contains 12 residues. This chain's CDR3 is CASKTGGATGLF. CDR3 in DNA: TGTGCCAGCAAGACGGGGGGAGCGACCGGACTTTTT.

This clonotype came up a few times. The chain combines TRBV28 with TRBJ1-2; perhaps TRBD1 as D (5 bases). Germline CDR1 reads MDHEN; CDR2 reads SYDVKM. Trimming pared 2 bases from V and 6 bases from J, leaving 10 bases between. The CDR3 has 13 amino acids. CDR3 sequence (DNA): TGTGCCAGCAGTTTAAGGGGCTCACATGGCTACACCTTC. This translates into CASSLRGSHGYTF.

This clonotype was detected a few times. The chain couples TRBV20-1 to TRBJ2-1; 8 nucleotides line up with TRBD1. Germline-derived CDR1 and CDR2 are DFQATT and SNEGSKA (reference sequence). The CDR3 is 13 residues long. V lost 4 bases to trimming and J lost 3 bases; unmatched junction nucleotides: 2. The CDR3 region has the DNA TGCAGTGCTAAACAGGGGGTCTACAATGAGCAGTTCTTC. Amino acid sequence: CSAKQGVYNEQFF.